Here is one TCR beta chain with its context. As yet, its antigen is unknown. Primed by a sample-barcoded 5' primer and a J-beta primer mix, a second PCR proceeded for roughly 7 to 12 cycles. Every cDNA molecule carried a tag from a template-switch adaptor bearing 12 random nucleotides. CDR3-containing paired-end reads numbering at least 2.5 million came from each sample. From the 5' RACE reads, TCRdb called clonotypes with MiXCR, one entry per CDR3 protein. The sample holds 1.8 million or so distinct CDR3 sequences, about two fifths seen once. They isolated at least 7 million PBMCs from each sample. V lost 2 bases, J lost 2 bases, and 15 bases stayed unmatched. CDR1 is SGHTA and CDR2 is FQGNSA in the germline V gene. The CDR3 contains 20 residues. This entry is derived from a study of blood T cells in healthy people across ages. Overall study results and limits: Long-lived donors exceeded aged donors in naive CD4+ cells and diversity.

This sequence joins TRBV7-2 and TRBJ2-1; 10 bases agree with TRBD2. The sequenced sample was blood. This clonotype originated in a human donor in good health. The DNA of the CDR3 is TGTGCCAGCAGCTTAAAGTCGTTGGGTAGCGGGGGGCTAACCTACAATGAGCAGTTCTTC. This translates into CASSLKSLGSGGLTYNEQFF.